One T cell receptor (beta chain) is described in this entry. Germline V gene data show CDR1 as WSHSY and CDR2 as SAAADI. V lost 3 bases and J 9 bases, leaving 8 bases between the germline ends. CDR3 length equals 11 residues. This sample is drawn from a study of blood T cell repertoires in COVID-19. Study information: Samples came from the United States, Italy and Spain, spanning acute and convalescent COVID-19.

Sequencing used immunoSEQ multiplex PCR; TCRdb keeps in-frame clones, though not all of them. The sample includes about 160,000 clones, 85% of them seen just once. Specimen: peripheral blood. This sequence originates from a human donor with acute or convalescent COVID-19. The donor label of this sample is uncertain. The J gene is TRBJ1-1, the V gene TRBV10-2, with D possibly matching TRBD1 (6 bases). In DNA, the CDR3 is TGCGCCAGCAGTGACAGGGGTAAAGCTTTCTTT. Translation gives CASSDRGKAFF.